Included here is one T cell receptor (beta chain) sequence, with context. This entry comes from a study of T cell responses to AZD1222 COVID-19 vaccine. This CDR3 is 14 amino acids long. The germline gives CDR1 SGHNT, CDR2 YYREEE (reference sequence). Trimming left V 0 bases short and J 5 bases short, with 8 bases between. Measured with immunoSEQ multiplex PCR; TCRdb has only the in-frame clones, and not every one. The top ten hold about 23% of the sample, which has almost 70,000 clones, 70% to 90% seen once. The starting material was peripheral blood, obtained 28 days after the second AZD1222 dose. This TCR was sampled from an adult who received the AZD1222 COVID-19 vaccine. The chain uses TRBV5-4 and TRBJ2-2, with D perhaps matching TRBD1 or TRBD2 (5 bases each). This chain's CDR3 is CASSLDWGTGELFF. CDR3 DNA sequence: TGTGCCAGCAGCTTGGACTGGGGGACCGGGGAGCTGTTTTTT.